This record concerns one T cell receptor beta chain sequence. Its antigen is not identified. The repertoire came from unfractionated whole blood and reflected all unsorted peripheral T cells. These data are taken from a study of HIV-infected patients and healthy controls. Notes on the study in general: Size-matched repertoire data failed to replicate the apparent Gini index recovery after therapy in HIV-infected patients. HIV+ repertoires were severely depleted of MAIT alpha-chain CDR3s, unlike healthy controls.

Alpha and beta constant-region primers primed reverse transcription of approximately 460 ng RNA. Alpha and beta chain libraries were made separately by chain-specific third strand synthesis with multiplexing indices. MiXCR was run by TCRdb on the 5' RACE reads, yielding one entry per CDR3 protein. The sample shows roughly 17,000 distinct CDR3 sequences, around 5.5% of them seen only once. The CDR3 length is 14 residues. The germline CDR1 and CDR2 sequences are SNHLY and FYNNEI. V lost 9 bases to trimming and J lost 10 bases, with 23 bases between them. The TCR originated in an adult in good health. The chain uses TRBV2 and TRBJ2-3, with a weak D call TRBD2 (6 bases). Material for sequencing was blood. In DNA, the CDR3 is TGTGCCAGATCACTCGGGGGAAAGATTGCAGCGCAGTATTTT. This gives the protein CARSLGGKIAAQYF.